The rows below give T cell receptor beta chains drawn from one sample of a study of esophageal squamous cell carcinoma under preoperative chemotherapy. TCRdb re-called the PCR reads with MiXCR, one entry per CDR3 protein. The table lists 34,000 or so distinct CDR3 sequences, about half of them singletons. The specimen was taken from a patient given preoperative chemotherapy. The receptors shown here come from a human donor with esophageal squamous cell carcinoma. The donor label of this sample is uncertain. Both conserved end residues are part of each CDR3. D genes are given only for firm matches. Where a row states a size, it is once, few, many or the class of an expanded clone; other rows omit it.

d_gene: TRBD1
j_gene: TRBJ2-3
v_gene: TRBV11-3
abundance: .
CDR3aa: CASSFEAGTGNEETQYF
CDR3nt: TGTGCCAGCAGCTTCGAAGCCGGGACAGGGAACGAAGAGACGCAGTATTTT

d_gene: .
j_gene: TRBJ2-5
v_gene: TRBV7-2
abundance: .
CDR3aa: CAGSRVRATDTQYF
CDR3nt: TGTGCGGGCAGCCGTGTACGGGCAACAGATACCCAGTACTTT

d_gene: TRBD1
j_gene: TRBJ2-1
v_gene: TRBV7-7
abundance: many
CDR3aa: CASKPKSGTGGFYNEQFF
CDR3nt: TGTGCCAGCAAACCGAAATCCGGGACAGGGGGTTTCTACAATGAGCAGTTCTTC

d_gene: .
j_gene: TRBJ2-3
v_gene: TRBV7-9
abundance: .
CDR3aa: CARGFGGAGQDTQYF
CDR3nt: TGTGCCAGGGGCTTCGGGGGAGCGGGCCAAGATACGCAGTATTTC

d_gene: TRBD2
j_gene: TRBJ2-7
v_gene: TRBV7-2
abundance: .
CDR3aa: CASSLEGTSGRPSSYEQYF
CDR3nt: TGTGCCAGCAGCTTAGAAGGGACTAGCGGGAGACCCTCCTCCTACGAGCAGTACTTC

d_gene: TRBD1
j_gene: TRBJ1-4
v_gene: TRBV6-1
abundance: many
CDR3aa: CASSDGTGGEKLFF
CDR3nt: TGTGCCAGCAGTGACGGGACAGGGGGCGAAAAACTGTTTTTT

d_gene: TRBD1
j_gene: TRBJ2-7
v_gene: TRBV7-6
abundance: many
CDR3aa: CASSQTGQDLHEQYF
CDR3nt: TGTGCCAGCAGCCAGACAGGGCAGGACTTGCACGAGCAGTACTTC

d_gene: .
j_gene: TRBJ2-6
v_gene: TRBV7-2
abundance: .
CDR3aa: CASSYLSGANVLTF
CDR3nt: TGTGCCAGCAGTTATCTCTCCGGGGCCAACGTCCTGACTTTC

d_gene: TRBD1
j_gene: TRBJ1-5
v_gene: TRBV19
abundance: .
CDR3aa: CASSRDSLSNQPQHF
CDR3nt: TGTGCCAGTAGCCGGGACAGCCTGAGCAATCAGCCCCAGCATTTT

d_gene: TRBD2
j_gene: TRBJ2-3
v_gene: TRBV12-3/TRBV12-4
abundance: .
CDR3aa: CASRAAGGGKDTQYF
CDR3nt: TGTGCCAGCAGGGCGGCGGGGGGTGGCAAAGATACGCAGTATTTT

d_gene: .
j_gene: TRBJ2-4
v_gene: TRBV28
abundance: .
CDR3aa: CRGTGLGAKNTQYF
CDR3nt: TGCCGCGGCACGGGGCTGGGAGCCAAAAACACGCAGTATTTC

d_gene: .
j_gene: TRBJ2-5
v_gene: TRBV6-1
abundance: many
CDR3aa: CASSEGAVKQYF
CDR3nt: TGTGCCAGCAGTGAAGGTGCCGTTAAGCAGTACTTC

d_gene: TRBD2
j_gene: TRBJ2-5
v_gene: TRBV11-2
abundance: many
CDR3aa: CASSSGTGLAYF
CDR3nt: TGTGCCAGCAGCTCCGGAACGGGACTAGCGTACTTC

d_gene: TRBD1
j_gene: TRBJ2-1
v_gene: TRBV3-1
abundance: .
CDR3aa: CASSPHRTGNYNEQFF
CDR3nt: TGTGCCAGCAGCCCACACCGGACAGGGAACTACAATGAGCAGTTCTTC

d_gene: .
j_gene: TRBJ1-1
v_gene: TRBV7-9
abundance: many
CDR3aa: CASSLMNTEAFF
CDR3nt: TGTGCCAGCAGCTTAATGAACACTGAAGCTTTCTTT

d_gene: TRBD2
j_gene: TRBJ2-5
v_gene: TRBV7-8
abundance: .
CDR3aa: CASSSPGLAGGYPETRYF
CDR3nt: TGTGCCAGCAGCTCTCCCGGACTAGCGGGGGGGTACCCAGAGACCCGATACTTC

d_gene: .
j_gene: TRBJ2-5
v_gene: TRBV19
abundance: few
CDR3aa: CASSISSGVDNEQYF
CDR3nt: TGTGCCAGTAGTATCAGTTCGGGGGTCGACAATGAGCAGTACTTC

d_gene: .
j_gene: TRBJ2-1
v_gene: TRBV6-1
abundance: few
CDR3aa: CASSPTQGFYNEQFF
CDR3nt: TGTGCCAGCAGCCCCACCCAGGGGTTCTACAATGAGCAGTTCTTC

d_gene: TRBD2
j_gene: TRBJ2-4
v_gene: TRBV6-1
abundance: few
CDR3aa: CASSRNRGGGEDTQYF
CDR3nt: TGTGCCAGCAGTCGCAACCGGGGGGGCGGCGAAGACACGCAGTACTTC

d_gene: TRBD2
j_gene: TRBJ2-7
v_gene: TRBV7-2
abundance: many
CDR3aa: CASSLRVERGYYEQYF
CDR3nt: TGTGCCAGCAGTCTACGGGTCGAGCGGGGGTACTACGAGCAGTACTTC

d_gene: .
j_gene: TRBJ2-5
v_gene: TRBV6-1
abundance: .
CDR3aa: CASSWVGVKETQYF
CDR3nt: TGTGCCAGCAGCTGGGTGGGTGTCAAAGAGACCCAGTACTTC

d_gene: .
j_gene: TRBJ2-5
v_gene: TRBV6-1
abundance: few
CDR3aa: CASSEDGGWGETQYF
CDR3nt: TGTGCCAGCAGTGAAGACGGAGGGTGGGGGGAGACCCAGTACTTC

d_gene: TRBD1
j_gene: TRBJ2-1
v_gene: TRBV11-3
abundance: many
CDR3aa: CASSLAGTGVFNEQFF
CDR3nt: TGTGCCAGCAGCTTAGCCGGGACAGGGGTTTTCAATGAGCAGTTCTTC

d_gene: .
j_gene: TRBJ2-5
v_gene: TRBV10-3
abundance: few
CDR3aa: CAIKSEETQYF
CDR3nt: TGTGCCATCAAATCTGAAGAGACCCAGTACTTC

d_gene: .
j_gene: TRBJ2-3
v_gene: TRBV7-9
abundance: many
CDR3aa: CASSPSQGDTQYF
CDR3nt: TGTGCCAGCAGCCCCTCCCAAGGGGATACGCAGTATTTT

d_gene: TRBD2
j_gene: TRBJ2-3
v_gene: TRBV7-3
abundance: .
CDR3aa: CASSLNPPGGGIQDTQYF
CDR3nt: TGTGCCAGCAGCTTAAATCCCCCCGGCGGGGGTATCCAAGATACGCAGTATTTC

d_gene: TRBD2
j_gene: TRBJ2-3
v_gene: TRBV7-3
abundance: few
CDR3aa: CASSLKPGRGAEDTQYF
CDR3nt: TGTGCCAGCAGCCTCAAACCGGGGCGGGGGGCTGAAGATACGCAGTATTTT

d_gene: TRBD1
j_gene: TRBJ2-7
v_gene: TRBV6-1
abundance: .
CDR3aa: CASSRNQGDATDTQYF
CDR3nt: TGTGCCAGCAGTCGCAACCAGGGGGACGCCACAGATACGCAGTACTTC

d_gene: TRBD2
j_gene: TRBJ2-7
v_gene: TRBV7-8
abundance: once
CDR3aa: CASAGLAGGAGDTQYF
CDR3nt: TGTGCCAGCGCGGGGCTAGCGGGGGGGGCCGGTGATACGCAGTACTTC

d_gene: .
j_gene: TRBJ2-5
v_gene: TRBV6-5
abundance: .
CDR3aa: CASSSGFKAQYF
CDR3nt: TGTGCCAGCAGTTCTGGGTTCAAGGCCCAGTACTTC

d_gene: .
j_gene: TRBJ2-5
v_gene: TRBV7-6
abundance: few
CDR3aa: CASSFLAGGHETQYF
CDR3nt: TGTGCCAGCAGCTTTCTGGCCGGAGGGCACGAGACCCAGTACTTC

d_gene: .
j_gene: TRBJ2-5
v_gene: TRBV4-2
abundance: once
CDR3aa: CASSLSGDQETQYF
CDR3nt: TGTGCCAGCAGCCTCAGCGGCGACCAAGAGACCCAGTACTTC

d_gene: TRBD2
j_gene: TRBJ2-3
v_gene: TRBV5-1
abundance: many
CDR3aa: CASSGGLAGASHTQYF
CDR3nt: TGCGCCAGCAGCGGCGGCCTAGCGGGGGCCTCTCATACGCAGTATTTT

d_gene: TRBD2
j_gene: TRBJ2-1
v_gene: TRBV7-2
abundance: many
CDR3aa: CASNPGGTITYEQFF
CDR3nt: TGTGCCAGCAATCCGGGGGGGACCATAACCTACGAGCAGTTCTTC

d_gene: .
j_gene: TRBJ1-4
v_gene: TRBV7-9
abundance: many
CDR3aa: CASSLAGNEKLFF
CDR3nt: TGTGCCAGCAGCTTAGCCGGGAATGAAAAACTGTTTTTT

d_gene: .
j_gene: TRBJ2-3
v_gene: TRBV7-2
abundance: .
CDR3aa: CASSARGLGAKNIQYF
CDR3nt: TGTGCCAGCAGCGCCCGGGGGCTGGGAGCCAAAAATATTCAGTATTTT

d_gene: .
j_gene: TRBJ2-5
v_gene: TRBV7-2
abundance: many
CDR3aa: CASSLAYRLKETQYF
CDR3nt: TGTGCCAGCAGCTTAGCGTACAGATTAAAGGAGACCCAGTACTTC

d_gene: TRBD2
j_gene: TRBJ2-2
v_gene: TRBV11-1
abundance: medium-sized
CDR3aa: CASSLGTSGRNTGELFF
CDR3nt: TGTGCCAGCAGCTTAGGGACTAGCGGGAGGAACACCGGGGAGCTGTTTTTT

d_gene: .
j_gene: TRBJ2-3
v_gene: TRBV27
abundance: .
CDR3aa: CAGRYATNTQYF
CDR3nt: TGTGCCGGCCGTTACGCCACAAATACGCAGTATTTT

d_gene: .
j_gene: TRBJ2-6
v_gene: TRBV7-2
abundance: many
CDR3aa: CASSPTGSGANVLTF
CDR3nt: TGTGCCAGCAGCCCCACGGGATCTGGGGCCAACGTCCTGACTTTC

d_gene: TRBD1
j_gene: TRBJ1-1
v_gene: TRBV6-2/TRBV6-3
abundance: .
CDR3aa: CASSRPQGSMNTEAFF
CDR3nt: TGTGCCAGCAGCCGACCACAGGGGAGTATGAACACTGAAGCTTTCTTT

d_gene: TRBD1
j_gene: TRBJ2-3
v_gene: TRBV27
abundance: many
CDR3aa: CASSLGGTGTDTQYF
CDR3nt: TGTGCCAGCAGTCTAGGAGGGACAGGAACAGATACGCAGTATTTT

d_gene: .
j_gene: TRBJ2-4
v_gene: TRBV7-2
abundance: .
CDR3aa: CASSQYRTTGVPSKDTQYF
CDR3nt: TGTGCCAGCAGCCAATACCGGACCACCGGGGTCCCTAGCAAAGACACGCAGTACTTC

d_gene: TRBD2
j_gene: TRBJ2-5
v_gene: TRBV11-2
abundance: once
CDR3aa: CASSARLAGEETQYF
CDR3nt: TGTGCCAGCAGCGCCCGACTAGCGGGAGAAGAGACCCAGTACTTC

d_gene: TRBD2
j_gene: TRBJ2-4
v_gene: TRBV7-8
abundance: few
CDR3aa: CASSNLAGWAKDTQYF
CDR3nt: TGTGCCAGCAGCAACCTAGCGGGGTGGGCCAAAGACACGCAGTACTTC

d_gene: TRBD2
j_gene: TRBJ2-1
v_gene: TRBV6-1
abundance: .
CDR3aa: CASSPGLAGVVYNEQFF
CDR3nt: TGTGCCAGCAGTCCGGGACTAGCGGGAGTTGTTTACAATGAGCAGTTCTTC

d_gene: .
j_gene: TRBJ2-3
v_gene: TRBV27
abundance: .
CDR3aa: CATGPYGKDTQYF
CDR3nt: TGTGCCACGGGTCCGTATGGCAAAGATACGCAGTATTTC

d_gene: .
j_gene: TRBJ2-3
v_gene: TRBV7-2
abundance: .
CDR3aa: CARGSQAVSTDTQYF
CDR3nt: TGTGCCAGGGGCTCCCAGGCTGTGAGCACAGATACGCAGTACTTT

d_gene: .
j_gene: TRBJ2-7
v_gene: TRBV7-6
abundance: .
CDR3aa: CVSSFSGLWATNTQYF
CDR3nt: TGTGTCAGCAGCTTTTCGGGCCTGTGGGCCACAAATACGCAGTACTTC

d_gene: .
j_gene: TRBJ2-7
v_gene: TRBV7-8
abundance: many
CDR3aa: CASSSDSNEQYF
CDR3nt: TGTGCCAGCAGCTCAGACAGTAACGAGCAGTACTTC

d_gene: .
j_gene: TRBJ2-7
v_gene: TRBV6-6
abundance: many
CDR3aa: CASSYGDGRSYEQYF
CDR3nt: TGTGCCAGCAGTTACGGAGACGGACGGTCCTACGAGCAGTACTTC

d_gene: TRBD2
j_gene: TRBJ2-2
v_gene: TRBV10-2
abundance: many
CDR3aa: CASSESWTSGGPNTGELFF
CDR3nt: TGCGCCAGCAGTGAGTCTTGGACTAGCGGGGGCCCGAACACCGGGGAGCTGTTTTTT

d_gene: .
j_gene: TRBJ1-5
v_gene: TRBV6-4
abundance: few
CDR3aa: CASRGGGIGHSNQPQHF
CDR3nt: TGTGCCAGCAGGGGCGGGGGGATTGGGCATAGCAATCAGCCCCAGCATTTT

d_gene: .
j_gene: TRBJ2-1
v_gene: TRBV7-3
abundance: .
CDR3aa: CASSPYPWTLNEQFF
CDR3nt: TGTGCCAGCAGCCCTTACCCTTGGACTCTCAATGAGCAGTTCTTC